This T cell receptor (beta chain) comes out of a study of CD8+CD57+ T cells in acquired aplastic anemia. Study summary: Sorted CD4+ and CD8+ cells gave an average of around 3.1 ug of DNA. Study observations and caveats: The study identified twenty-nine CD8+ CDR3 sequences shared by patients and controls.

Sequenced patients had shown CD8+CD57+ cell expansion by flow cytometry. A severe acquired aplastic anemia diagnosis applied to all patients. Between the trimmed V and J ends, which lost 6 bases and 8 bases, there was a span of 23 bases. CDR1 is SNHLY and CDR2 is FYNNEI in the germline V gene. The CDR3 has 16 amino acids. Profiles of TCR beta VDJ and CDR3 were generated from a genomic DNA template. TCRdb ran MiXCR on the reads and lists one entry per CDR3 protein. Of 260,000 or so distinct CDR3 sequences listed, around 82% are singletons. This clonotype was observed a single time. Its antigen remains unidentified. A read error is likely, as this CDR3 ends without the conserved phenylalanine or tryptophan.

V and J are TRBV2 and TRBJ2-1; either TRBD1 or TRBD2 may supply D (6 bases each). The sequenced sample was sorted CD4+, CD8+, or CD8+CD57+ T cells (not recorded which) from PBMCs. The TCR originated in a human donor with aplastic anemia. For the CDR3, the DNA is TGTGCCAGCAGCGAGGGGGGCGGAGAGGATCAGGATGAGCAGTTCTGC. It encodes CASSEGGGEDQDEQFC.